Listed below are T cell receptor beta chains from one sample, sequenced in a study of control samples from healthy donors and cancer patients. Clones were read by immunoSEQ multiplex PCR, and TCRdb kept only the in-frame ones, dropping some. Listed are roughly 200,000 clones; around 2% falls within the top ten. Input material: blood. The source is a woman under 40 in good health. Both conserved end residues are part of each CDR3. The order of the fields is V gene, D gene, J gene, CDR3 protein, CDR3 DNA. D genes are given only for firm matches.

v_gene: TRBV19
d_gene: TRBD2
j_gene: TRBJ2-5
CDR3aa: CASSPGTSGGAETQYF
CDR3nt: TGTGCCAGTAGTCCTGGGACTAGCGGGGGGGCAGAGACCCAGTACTTC

v_gene: TRBV7-3
d_gene: NA
j_gene: TRBJ2-7
CDR3aa: CASSHGPEYEQYF
CDR3nt: TGTGCCAGCAGCCACGGGCCGGAGTACGAGCAGTACTTC

v_gene: TRBV5-4
d_gene: NA
j_gene: TRBJ1-1
CDR3aa: CASSPVEPNTEAFF
CDR3nt: TGTGCCAGCAGCCCCGTCGAACCGAACACTGAAGCTTTCTTT

v_gene: TRBV5-1
d_gene: TRBD2
j_gene: TRBJ2-5
CDR3aa: CASSLKAGGPGETQYF
CDR3nt: TGCGCCAGCAGCTTGAAAGCGGGGGGGCCAGGGGAGACCCAGTACTTC

v_gene: TRBV28
d_gene: TRBD2
j_gene: TRBJ2-1
CDR3aa: CASSQDSGGAYNEQFF
CDR3nt: TGTGCCAGCAGCCAGGATAGCGGGGGGGCCTACAATGAGCAGTTCTTC

v_gene: TRBV7-8
d_gene: TRBD1
j_gene: TRBJ1-1
CDR3aa: CASSLGGRGRLNTEAFF
CDR3nt: TGTGCCAGCAGCTTAGGTGGAAGGGGGCGGTTGAACACTGAAGCTTTCTTT

v_gene: TRBV5-1
d_gene: NA
j_gene: TRBJ2-3
CDR3aa: CASSLRPGETDTQYF
CDR3nt: TGCGCCAGCAGCTTGCGTCCAGGGGAGACAGATACGCAGTATTTT

v_gene: TRBV19
d_gene: TRBD1
j_gene: TRBJ1-1
CDR3aa: CASRPRQGNTEAFF
CDR3nt: TGTGCCAGTCGCCCCCGACAGGGAAACACTGAAGCTTTCTTT

v_gene: TRBV19
d_gene: NA
j_gene: TRBJ1-2
CDR3aa: CASDRGQPGEGYTF
CDR3nt: TGTGCCAGTGACAGAGGACAGCCTGGAGAAGGCTACACCTTC

v_gene: TRBV28
d_gene: NA
j_gene: TRBJ1-2
CDR3aa: CASSFSGRRGSGYTF
CDR3nt: TGTGCCAGCAGTTTTTCGGGACGACGAGGGTCTGGCTACACCTTC

v_gene: TRBV27
d_gene: NA
j_gene: TRBJ2-7
CDR3aa: CASSLGPSGLHEQYF
CDR3nt: TGTGCCAGCAGTTTGGGCCCTTCGGGGCTCCACGAGCAGTACTTC

v_gene: TRBV12-3/TRBV12-4
d_gene: NA
j_gene: TRBJ1-6
CDR3aa: CASGSSGTRLHF
CDR3nt: TGTGCCAGCGGGTCATCCGGGACTCGCCTCCACTTT

v_gene: TRBV7-9
d_gene: NA
j_gene: TRBJ1-2
CDR3aa: CASTSVAYDGYTF
CDR3nt: TGTGCCAGCACCTCCGTAGCTTATGATGGCTACACCTTC

v_gene: TRBV19
d_gene: NA
j_gene: TRBJ1-5
CDR3aa: CASTGGAQPQHF
CDR3nt: TGTGCCAGTACTGGCGGGGCTCAGCCCCAGCATTTT

v_gene: TRBV9
d_gene: NA
j_gene: TRBJ1-3
CDR3aa: CASSPGVWASGNTIYF
CDR3nt: TGTGCCAGCAGCCCCGGGGTGTGGGCCTCAGGAAACACCATATATTTT

v_gene: TRBV5-1
d_gene: TRBD1
j_gene: TRBJ2-7
CDR3aa: CASRKQGAGYEQYF
CDR3nt: TGCGCCAGCAGGAAACAGGGGGCAGGGTACGAGCAGTACTTC

v_gene: TRBV19
d_gene: NA
j_gene: TRBJ1-6
CDR3aa: CASSPDPYNSPLHF
CDR3nt: TGTGCCAGTAGTCCGGATCCGTATAATTCACCCCTCCACTTT

v_gene: TRBV19
d_gene: NA
j_gene: TRBJ2-7
CDR3aa: CASSRLPRELHEQYF
CDR3nt: TGTGCCAGTAGTAGACTTCCCAGGGAATTGCACGAGCAGTACTTC

v_gene: TRBV24-1
d_gene: NA
j_gene: TRBJ2-3
CDR3aa: CATSDLWDTQYF
CDR3nt: TGTGCCACCAGTGATTTGTGGGATACGCAGTATTTT

v_gene: TRBV28
d_gene: TRBD2
j_gene: TRBJ2-7
CDR3aa: CASAGVAGSYEQYF
CDR3nt: TGTGCCAGCGCTGGAGTAGCGGGGTCCTACGAGCAGTACTTC